Following are 2 T cell receptor beta chains from one sample sequenced in a study of blood T cell repertoires in COVID-19. Sequencing used immunoSEQ multiplex PCR; TCRdb keeps in-frame clones, though not all of them. The sample lists about 67,000 clones; roughly 89% were seen once. The source material was peripheral blood. Receptor source: a woman older than 75 with acute or convalescent COVID-19.

The V call is TRBV24-1, the J call TRBJ1-5, with a tentative D call TRBD1 (5 bases). The CDR3 has 14 residues. Germline loops: CDR1 KGHDR, CDR2 SFDVKD. Between the trimmed V and J ends, which lost 10 bases and 3 bases, there was a span of 15 bases. CDR3 region: CATSGLGVNQPQHF. For the CDR3, the DNA is TGTGCCACTTCGGGACTTGGGGTCAATCAGCCCCAGCATTTT.

The rearrangement uses TRBV24-1 and TRBJ2-2, with TRBD1 matching 8 bases. Unmatched junction bases numbered 11, after V lost 6 bases and J lost 6 bases. The germline gives CDR1 KGHDR, CDR2 SFDVKD. The CDR3 covers 16 residues. In DNA form, the CDR3 reads TGTGCCACCAGTCGGACAGGGAAAAGATCGGCCGGGGAGCTGTTTTTT. Its translation: CATSRTGKRSAGELFF.